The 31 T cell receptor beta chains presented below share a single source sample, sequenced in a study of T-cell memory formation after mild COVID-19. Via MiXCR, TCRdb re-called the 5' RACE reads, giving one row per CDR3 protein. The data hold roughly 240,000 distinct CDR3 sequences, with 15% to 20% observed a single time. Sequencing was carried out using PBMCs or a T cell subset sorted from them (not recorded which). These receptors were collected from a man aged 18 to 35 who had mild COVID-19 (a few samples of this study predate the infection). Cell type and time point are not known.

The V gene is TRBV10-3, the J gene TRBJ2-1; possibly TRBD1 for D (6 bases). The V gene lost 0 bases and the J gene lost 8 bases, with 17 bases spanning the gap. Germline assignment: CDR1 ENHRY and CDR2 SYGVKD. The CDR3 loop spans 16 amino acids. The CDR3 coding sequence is TGTGCCATCAGTGAGTCGATTCAGGGGCCTCGGGATGAGCAGTTCTTC. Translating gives CAISESIQGPRDEQFF.

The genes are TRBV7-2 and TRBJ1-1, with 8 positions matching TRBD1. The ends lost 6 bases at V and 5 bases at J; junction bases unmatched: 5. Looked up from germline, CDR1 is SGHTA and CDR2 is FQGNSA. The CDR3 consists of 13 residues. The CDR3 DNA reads TGTGCCAGCAGGCGGGGGGACAGGACTGAAGCTTTCTTT. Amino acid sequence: CASRRGDRTEAFF.

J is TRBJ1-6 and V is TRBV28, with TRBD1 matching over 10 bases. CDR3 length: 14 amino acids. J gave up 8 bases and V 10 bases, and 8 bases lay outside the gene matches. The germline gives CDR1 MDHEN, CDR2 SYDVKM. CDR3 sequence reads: CAITRDRGHSPLHF. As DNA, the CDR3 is TGTGCCATCACCCGGGACAGGGGTCATTCACCCCTCCACTTT.

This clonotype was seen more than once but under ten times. In DNA, the CDR3 is TGTGCCAGCAGTTACCTTGAGGGCACAGATACGCAGTATTTT. Protein: CASSYLEGTDTQYF. J is TRBJ2-3 and V is TRBV6-6, with no clear D. CDR3 length: 14 residues. CDR1 is MNHNY, CDR2 SVGAGI, per germline (reference sequence). V was pared by 2 bases and J by 1 base, with 7 bases between.

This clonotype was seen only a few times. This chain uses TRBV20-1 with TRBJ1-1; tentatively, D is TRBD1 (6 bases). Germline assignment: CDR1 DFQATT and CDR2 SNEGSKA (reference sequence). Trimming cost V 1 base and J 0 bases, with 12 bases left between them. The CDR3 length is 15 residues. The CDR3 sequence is CSARGQDRMNTEAFF. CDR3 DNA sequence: TGCAGTGCTAGAGGCCAGGACAGAATGAACACTGAAGCTTTCTTT.

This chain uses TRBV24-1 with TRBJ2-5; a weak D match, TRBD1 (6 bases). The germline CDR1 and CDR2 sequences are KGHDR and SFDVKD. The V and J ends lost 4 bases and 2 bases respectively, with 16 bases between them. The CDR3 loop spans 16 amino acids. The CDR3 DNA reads TGTGCCACCAGTGACCGGGGAACAGGGAGACAAGAGACCCAGTACTTC. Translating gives CATSDRGTGRQETQYF.

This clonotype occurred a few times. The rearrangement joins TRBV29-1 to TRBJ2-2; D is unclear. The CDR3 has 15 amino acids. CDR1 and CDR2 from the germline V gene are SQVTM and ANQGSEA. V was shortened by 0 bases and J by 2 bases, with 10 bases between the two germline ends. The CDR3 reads CSVEEEQLNTGELFF. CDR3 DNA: TGCAGCGTTGAAGAGGAACAGCTAAACACCGGGGAGCTGTTTTTT.

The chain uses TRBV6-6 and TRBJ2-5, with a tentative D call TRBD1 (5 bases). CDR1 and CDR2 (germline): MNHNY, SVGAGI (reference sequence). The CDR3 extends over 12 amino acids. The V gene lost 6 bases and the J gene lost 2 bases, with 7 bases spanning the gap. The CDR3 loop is CASRAGQETQYF. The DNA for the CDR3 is TGTGCCAGCAGGGCAGGGCAAGAGACCCAGTACTTC.

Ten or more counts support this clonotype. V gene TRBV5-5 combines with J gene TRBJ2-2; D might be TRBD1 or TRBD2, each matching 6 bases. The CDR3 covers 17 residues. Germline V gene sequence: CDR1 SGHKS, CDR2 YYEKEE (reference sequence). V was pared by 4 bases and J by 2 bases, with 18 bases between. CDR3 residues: CASSPARGRGNTGELFF. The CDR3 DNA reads TGTGCCAGCAGCCCCGCCCGGGGGCGGGGAAACACCGGGGAGCTGTTTTTT.

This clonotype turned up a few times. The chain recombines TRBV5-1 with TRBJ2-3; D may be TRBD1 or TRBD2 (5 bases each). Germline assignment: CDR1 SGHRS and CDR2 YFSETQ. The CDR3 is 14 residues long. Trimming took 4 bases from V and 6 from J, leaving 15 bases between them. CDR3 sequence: CASSTGRMADTQYF. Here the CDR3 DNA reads TGCGCCAGCAGCACGGGACGGATGGCTGATACGCAGTATTTT.

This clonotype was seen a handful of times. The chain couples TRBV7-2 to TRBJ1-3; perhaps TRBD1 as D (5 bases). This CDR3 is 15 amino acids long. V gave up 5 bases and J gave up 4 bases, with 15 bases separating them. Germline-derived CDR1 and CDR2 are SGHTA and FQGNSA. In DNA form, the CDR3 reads TGTGCCAGCAGCAGGAGGGGCCCGCCCGGAAACACCATATATTTT. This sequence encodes CASSRRGPPGNTIYF.

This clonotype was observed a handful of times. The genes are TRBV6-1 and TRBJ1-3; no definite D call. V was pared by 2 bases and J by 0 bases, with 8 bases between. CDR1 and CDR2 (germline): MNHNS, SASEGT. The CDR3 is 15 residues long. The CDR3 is CASSERIYSGNTIYF. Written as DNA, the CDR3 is TGTGCCAGCAGTGAAAGGATATACTCTGGAAACACCATATATTTT.

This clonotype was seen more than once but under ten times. The CDR3 region has the DNA TGTGCCAGCAGTTTAAGGGACAGGGGCTACGAGCAGTACGTC. Protein sequence: CASSLRDRGYEQYV. This chain connects TRBV12-3 or TRBV12-4 to TRBJ2-7, with 10 bases fitting TRBD1. This CDR3 region has 14 residues. J lost 3 bases, V lost 2 bases, and 1 base had no gene match.

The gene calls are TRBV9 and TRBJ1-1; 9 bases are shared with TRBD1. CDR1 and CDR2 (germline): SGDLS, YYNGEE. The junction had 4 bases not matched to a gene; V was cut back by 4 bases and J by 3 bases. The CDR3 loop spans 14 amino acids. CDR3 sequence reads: CASSPTGGHTEAFF. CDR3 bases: TGTGCCAGCAGCCCGACAGGGGGTCACACTGAAGCTTTCTTT.

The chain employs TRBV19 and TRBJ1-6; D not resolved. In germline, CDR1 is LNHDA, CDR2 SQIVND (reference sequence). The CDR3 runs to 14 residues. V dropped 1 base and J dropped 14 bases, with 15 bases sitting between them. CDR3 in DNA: TGTGCCAGTAGTATAGCGCGAGAGGGTGTGACCCTCCACTTT. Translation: CASSIAREGVTLHF.

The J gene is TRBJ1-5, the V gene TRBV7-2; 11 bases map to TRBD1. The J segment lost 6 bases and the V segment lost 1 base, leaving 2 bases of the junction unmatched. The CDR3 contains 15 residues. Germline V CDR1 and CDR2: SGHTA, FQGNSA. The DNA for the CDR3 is TGTGCCAGCAGCTTAGGGACAGGGGGCTTTCAGCCCCAGCATTTT. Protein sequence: CASSLGTGGFQPQHF.

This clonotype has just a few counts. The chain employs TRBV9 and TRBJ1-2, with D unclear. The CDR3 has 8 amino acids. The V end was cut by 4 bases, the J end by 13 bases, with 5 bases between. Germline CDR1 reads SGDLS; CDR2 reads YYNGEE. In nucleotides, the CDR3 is TGTGCCAGCAGCCGCGTCACCTTC. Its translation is CASSRVTF.

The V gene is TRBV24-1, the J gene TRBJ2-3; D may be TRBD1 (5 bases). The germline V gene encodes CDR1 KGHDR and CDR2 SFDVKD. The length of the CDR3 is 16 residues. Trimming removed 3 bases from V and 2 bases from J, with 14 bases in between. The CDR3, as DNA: TGTGCCACCAGTGATGGGCGACAGTTCCACACAGATACGCAGTATTTT. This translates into CATSDGRQFHTDTQYF.

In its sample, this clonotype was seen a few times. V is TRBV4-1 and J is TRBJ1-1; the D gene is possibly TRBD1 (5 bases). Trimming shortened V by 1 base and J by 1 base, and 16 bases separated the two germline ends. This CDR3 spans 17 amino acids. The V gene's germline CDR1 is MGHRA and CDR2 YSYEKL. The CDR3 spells CASSQVRSRQKNTEAFF. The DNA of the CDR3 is TGCGCCAGCAGCCAAGTCCGATCAAGACAGAAGAACACTGAAGCTTTCTTT.

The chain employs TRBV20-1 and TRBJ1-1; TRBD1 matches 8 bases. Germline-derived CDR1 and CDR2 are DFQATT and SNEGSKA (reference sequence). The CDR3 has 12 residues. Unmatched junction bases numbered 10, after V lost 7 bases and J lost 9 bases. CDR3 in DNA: TGCAGTGGCCCTGACAGGGGAGCACAAGCTTTCTTT. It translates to CSGPDRGAQAFF.

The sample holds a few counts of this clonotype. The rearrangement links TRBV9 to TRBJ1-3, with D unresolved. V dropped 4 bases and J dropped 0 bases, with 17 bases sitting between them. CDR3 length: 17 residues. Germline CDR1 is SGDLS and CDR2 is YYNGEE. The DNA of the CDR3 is TGTGCCAGCAGCTCCGAGGACGGCCACAGCTCTGGAAACACCATATATTTT. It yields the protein CASSSEDGHSSGNTIYF.

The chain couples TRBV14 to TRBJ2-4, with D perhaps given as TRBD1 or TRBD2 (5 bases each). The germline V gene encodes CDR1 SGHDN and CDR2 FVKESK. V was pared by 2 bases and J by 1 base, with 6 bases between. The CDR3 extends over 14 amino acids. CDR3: CASSQWGAKNIQYF. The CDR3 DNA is TGTGCCAGCAGCCAATGGGGGGCCAAAAACATTCAGTACTTC.

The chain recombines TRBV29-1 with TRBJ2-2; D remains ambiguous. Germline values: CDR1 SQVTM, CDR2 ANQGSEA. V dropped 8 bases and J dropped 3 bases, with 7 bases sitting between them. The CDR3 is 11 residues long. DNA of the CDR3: TGCAGCACTCGGGACACCGGGGAGCTGTTTTTT. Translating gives CSTRDTGELFF.

CDR3 in amino acids: CASSRPKGDTEAFF. The CDR3 DNA reads as TGTGCCAGCAGCCGGCCTAAGGGGGACACTGAAGCTTTCTTT. V usage is TRBV4-2 and J usage is TRBJ1-1; a weak D match, TRBD1 (6 bases). The V gene lost 4 bases and the J gene lost 3 bases, with 12 bases spanning the gap. This CDR3 comprises 14 residues. Germline V gene sequence: CDR1 LGHNA, CDR2 YNFKEQ.

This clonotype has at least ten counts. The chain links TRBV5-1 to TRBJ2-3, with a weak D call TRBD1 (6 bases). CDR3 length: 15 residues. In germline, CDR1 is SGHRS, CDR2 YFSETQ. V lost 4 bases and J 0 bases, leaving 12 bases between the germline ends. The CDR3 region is CASSRSQGSTDTQYF. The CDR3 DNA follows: TGCGCCAGCAGCCGTTCCCAGGGGAGCACAGATACGCAGTATTTT.

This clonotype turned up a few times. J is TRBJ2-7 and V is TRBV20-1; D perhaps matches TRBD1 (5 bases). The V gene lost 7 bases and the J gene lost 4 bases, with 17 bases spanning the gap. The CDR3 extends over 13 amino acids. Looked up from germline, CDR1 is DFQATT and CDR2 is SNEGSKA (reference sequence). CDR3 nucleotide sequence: TGCAGTGTATCCCATCAGGGTCGGTACGAGCAGTACGTC. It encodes CSVSHQGRYEQYV.

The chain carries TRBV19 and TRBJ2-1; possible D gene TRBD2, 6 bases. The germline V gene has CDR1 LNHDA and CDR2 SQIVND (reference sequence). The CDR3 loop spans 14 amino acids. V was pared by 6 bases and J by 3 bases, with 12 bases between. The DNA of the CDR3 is TGTGCCAGTAGCCGAGGAGGGGACTACAATGAGCAGTTCTTC. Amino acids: CASSRGGDYNEQFF. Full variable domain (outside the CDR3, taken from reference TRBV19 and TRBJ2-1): DGGITQSPKYLFRKEGQNVTLSCEQNLNHDAMYWYRQDPGQGLRLIYYSQIVNDFQKGDIAEGYSVSREKKESFPLTVTSAQKNPTAFYLCASSRGGDYNEQFFGPGTRLTVL.

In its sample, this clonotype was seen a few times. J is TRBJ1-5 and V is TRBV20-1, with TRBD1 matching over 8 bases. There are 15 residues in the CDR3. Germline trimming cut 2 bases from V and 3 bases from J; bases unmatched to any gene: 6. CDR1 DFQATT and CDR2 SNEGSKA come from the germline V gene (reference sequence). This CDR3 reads CSARSGQGDNQPQHF. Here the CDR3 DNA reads TGCAGTGCTAGATCAGGACAGGGTGACAATCAGCCCCAGCATTTT.

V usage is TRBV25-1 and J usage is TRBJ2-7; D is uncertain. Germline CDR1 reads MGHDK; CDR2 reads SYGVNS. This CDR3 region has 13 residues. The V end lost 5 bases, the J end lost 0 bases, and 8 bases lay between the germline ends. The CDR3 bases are TGTGCCAGCAGTTCGGTTAGCTCCTACGAGCAGTACTTC. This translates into CASSSVSSYEQYF.

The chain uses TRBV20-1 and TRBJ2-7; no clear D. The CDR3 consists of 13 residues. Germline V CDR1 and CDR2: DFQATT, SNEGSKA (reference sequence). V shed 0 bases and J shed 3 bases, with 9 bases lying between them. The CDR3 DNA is TGCAGTGCTAGAGATTCCCCCTTCTACGAGCAGTACTTC. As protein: CSARDSPFYEQYF.

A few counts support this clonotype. CDR3 bases: TGTGCCAGCAGTCCAGGGGCGACTCAGCCCCAGCATTTT. Its protein product is CASSPGATQPQHF. This chain joins TRBV12-3 or TRBV12-4 and TRBJ1-5; D is possibly TRBD1 (6 bases). This CDR3 is built from 13 residues. Trimming removed 5 bases at V and 6 bases at J, with 11 bases between.